The T cell receptor (beta chain) described here comes from a study of blood T cell repertoires in COVID-19. Study context: COVID-19 samples from acute and convalescent phases originated in the United States, Italy and Spain.

The table lists this clone with a few counts. The germline V and J ends were trimmed by 2 bases and 3 bases, with 13 bases remaining between them. The CDR3 runs 15 residues. CDR1 is SGHRS, CDR2 YFSETQ, per germline. Original data processing: Reference gene primer amplification gave estimated nucleated cell counts. Some clones are missing from TCRdb's copy, which holds only in-frame ones; the method was immunoSEQ multiplex PCR. That table gives V, J and clone size, and the DNA gave D and trimming. The sample shows roughly 200,000 clones, 80% to 85% of them seen only once. The V gene is TRBV5-1, the J gene TRBJ2-3; the D is unclear. Source material: peripheral blood. This TCR was sampled from an elderly woman with COVID-19, enrolled during active disease. The CDR3 loop reads CASSFEGRLTDTQYF. CDR3 coding DNA: TGCGCCAGCAGCTTTGAAGGCAGGCTGACAGATACGCAGTATTTT.